The clone carrying this T cell receptor (beta chain) was recorded once. Library construction for TCR beta used iRepertoire HTBI primers and Arm-PCR of CDR3 regions. Via MiXCR, TCRdb re-called the multiplex PCR reads, giving one row per CDR3 protein. The table has hundreds of thousands of distinct CDR3 sequences, roughly 15% seen once. The source of the sample is a study of regulatory T cells in long-lasting Graves disease. Time point noted: newly diagnosed GD, antithyroid drugs for less than 3 months. Generation of the TCR library employed RNA extracted from PBMCs. The germline V gene encodes CDR1 SGHKS and CDR2 YYEKEE (reference sequence). This CDR3 has 17 amino acids. V was clipped by 1 base and J by 0 bases, with 16 bases between them. The same sample was also studied in work on T cells in Graves' hyperthyroidism and ophthalmopathy.

The rearrangement joins TRBV5-5 to TRBJ1-1, with D possibly TRBD1 on 6 matching bases. The sequence derives from a woman in her thirties with Graves disease. The source was peripheral blood mononuclear cells (PBMCs), collected at new diagnosis, from a patient treated with antithyroid drugs. In nucleotides, the CDR3 is TGTGCCAGCAGCTTGTACGGGGGCGAACGGGTGAACACTGAAGCTTTCTTT. Its protein is CASSLYGGERVNTEAFF. Drawing the rest from reference TRBV5-5 and TRBJ1-1, the complete variable domain is DAGVTQSPTHLIKTRGQQVTLRCSPISGHKSVSWYQQVLGQGPQFIFQYYEKEERGRGNFPDRFSARQFPNYSSELNVNALLLGDSALYLCASSLYGGERVNTEAFFGQGTRLTVV.